The entry below describes one T cell receptor (beta chain). Time point indicated: patch test 1, 2 weeks after DPC sensitization. Specified treatment: therapeutic diphenylcyclopropenone sensitization with weekly scalp DPC. This sample stems from a study of human T cells and chemical hapten exposure. As for the study in general: Minor pooled library volume differences mainly drove per-sample TCR yield variation.

The CDR3 contains 14 residues. Trimming left V 6 bases short and J 8 bases short, with 19 bases between. As the library was built, unique molecular identifiers were attached to individual cDNA molecules. MiXCR, applied by TCRdb to the RACE reads, yields one record per CDR3 protein. The data contain roughly 120,000 distinct CDR3 sequences, 9.5% to 13% of them singletons. This sequence originates from a woman in her 50s with alopecia areata. Some clones in this sample may be carry-over from other donors' samples. Sequencing used whole blood, obtained in connection with sensitization to the hapten diphenylcyclopropenone (DPC). This chain uses TRBV12-3 or TRBV12-4 with TRBJ1-2; possibly TRBD1 for D (6 bases). CDR3 coding DNA: TGTGCCAGCAGCCCGCCGCAGGGGCTTCGAGGCTACACCTTC. It specifies CASSPPQGLRGYTF.